This TCR beta chain was retrieved from a study of PD-L1 blockade in urothelial cancer. Every PCR was spiked with synthetic TCR analog templates. The repertoire was sequenced with immunoSEQ multiplex PCR; TCRdb's copy has only in-frame clones and lacks some. There are 70,000 to 75,000 clones in the sample; about 88% occur only once, and roughly 3.3% lies in the top ten. As for this clone: Its antigen remains unidentified.

Between the trimmed V and J ends, which lost 5 bases and 4 bases, there was a span of 7 bases. Germline CDR1 is GTSNPN and CDR2 is SVGIG (reference sequence). CDR3 length equals 11 residues. Whole-study results and caveats: Clonality of blood TCR below the median before treatment predicted better survival. Durable benefit accompanied greater 3-week expansion of tumor-associated blood clones.

The rearrangement links TRBV30 to TRBJ2-3; D is unresolved. This clonotype was sampled from a man aged 55 to 70 with urothelial cancer. The specimen was PBMCs, collected around atezolizumab (anti-PD-L1) treatment. CDR3 sequence (DNA): TGTGCCTGGGGCACCGCAGATACGCAGTATTTT. Translating gives CAWGTADTQYF. The full variable domain, completed using reference TRBV30 and TRBJ2-3, is SQTIHQWPATLVQPVGSPLSLECTVEGTSNPNLYWYRQAAGRGLQLLFYSVGIGQISSEVPQNLSASRPQDRQFILSSKKLLLSDSGFYLCAWGTADTQYFGPGTRLTVL.